This T cell receptor (beta chain) was identified in a study of cytomegalovirus exposure and HLA in healthy donors. Overall study results and limits: Earlier analysis looked at TCR beta V segments, and most were productive about 90% or about 30% of the time.

The PCR was carried out with 60 Vbeta primers and 13 Jbeta primers. TCRdb's table, derived via immunoSEQ multiplex PCR, lists solely in-frame clones and lacks some. The profile shows about 71,000 clones, about 67% of them singletons. V was pared by 6 bases and J by 5 bases, with 10 bases of the junction left unmatched. The CDR3 consists of 14 residues. Germline CDR1 is SQVTM and CDR2 is ANQGSEA. Only a few counts were recorded for this clone. Its antigen remains unidentified. This TCR came from a middle-aged man in good health and CMV-seropositive. The source material was PBMCs. The chain combines TRBV29-1 with TRBJ1-1; 9 bases map to TRBD1. The CDR3 DNA reads TGCAGCGTCCCCCGGGACAGGGATGGAACTGAAGCTTTCTTT. This sequence encodes CSVPRDRDGTEAFF.